One sample yielded the 9 T cell receptor beta chains listed below, sequenced in a study of graft-versus-host responses after intestinal transplantation. Repertoires were generated with immunoSEQ multiplex PCR, while TCRdb's copy carries only in-frame clones and drops some. The sample has about 89,000 clones, 90% to 95% seen once. These receptors are not linked to any known antigen. Sequences were derived from unstimulated CD8+ T cells sorted from spleen or lymph node cells, sampled before intestinal transplant. Receptors were obtained from a human donor who received an intestinal transplant.

This rearrangement joins TRBV7-9 to TRBJ2-7; 7 nucleotides align to TRBD1. Germline V gene sequence: CDR1 SEHNR, CDR2 FQNEAQ (reference sequence). The CDR3 extends over 14 amino acids. The V segment lost 3 bases and the J segment 3 bases; nucleotides outside the gene matches: 5. The DNA for the CDR3 is TGTGCCAGCAGCTTCCAGGGGGTTGGCTACGAGCAGTACTTC. Amino acid sequence: CASSFQGVGYEQYF.

This chain joins TRBV7-9 and TRBJ2-1; the match to TRBD1 covers 8 bases. In germline, CDR1 is SEHNR, CDR2 FQNEAQ (reference sequence). Unmatched junction bases numbered 10, after V lost 4 bases and J lost 8 bases. The CDR3 has 15 amino acids. The CDR3 bases are TGTGCCAGCAGCTCCGATGACAGGGGTTGGGATGAGCAGTTCTTC. This codes for CASSSDDRGWDEQFF.

This clone was counted a few times. The chain uses TRBV15 and TRBJ1-5, with D uncertain. The CDR3 runs to 13 residues. Germline V CDR1 and CDR2: LNHNV, YYDKDF (reference sequence). Deletions cut 1 base from V and 5 bases from J, with 6 bases between. Here the CDR3 reads CATSRALDQPQHF. CDR3 sequence (DNA): TGTGCCACCAGCAGAGCCCTAGATCAGCCCCAGCATTTT.

The CDR3 loop reads CASSQIQGAHSGNTIYF. The CDR3 bases are TGCGCCAGCAGCCAAATACAGGGTGCCCACTCTGGAAACACCATATATTTT. V is TRBV4-3 and J is TRBJ1-3; maybe TRBD1 (6 bases). Germline lookup yields CDR1 LGHNA and CDR2 YSLEER. V lost 2 bases and J lost 0, with 14 bases in between. The CDR3 covers 17 residues.

The gene calls are TRBV11-2 and TRBJ1-1; D is unresolved. Germline CDR1 is SGHAT and CDR2 is FQNNGV. Trimming shortened V by 1 base and J by 2 bases, and 5 bases separated the two germline ends. This CDR3 is 13 amino acids long. The chain's CDR3 is CASSLGLNTEAFF. CDR3 in DNA: TGTGCCAGCAGCTTAGGTCTTAACACTGAAGCTTTCTTT. The entire variable domain, with the rest obtained from reference TRBV11-2 and TRBJ1-1, is as follows: EAGVAQSPRYKIIEKRQSVAFWCNPISGHATLYWYQQILGQGPKLLIQFQNNGVVDDSQLPKDRFSAERLKGVDSTLKIQPAKLEDSAVYLCASSLGLNTEAFFGQGTRLTVV.

CDR3 coding DNA: TGTGCCAGTAGTATATCCTCCAGGGGGTATGGCTACACCTTC. As protein: CASSISSRGYGYTF. The chain links TRBV19 to TRBJ1-2, with 7 bases identical to TRBD1. The CDR3 runs 14 residues. V lost 2 bases to trimming and J lost 5 bases; unmatched junction nucleotides: 5. CDR1 and CDR2 (germline): LNHDA, SQIVND (reference sequence).

The chain links TRBV9 to TRBJ2-3, with 9 nucleotides matching TRBD2. Germline values: CDR1 SGDLS, CDR2 YYNGEE. The CDR3 totals 14 residues. Trimming took 2 bases from V and 4 from J; bases not matched to a gene: 2. This CDR3 reads CASSVRLAADTQYF. In DNA form, the CDR3 reads TGTGCCAGCAGCGTCCGACTAGCGGCAGATACGCAGTATTTT.

The V gene is TRBV5-1, the J gene TRBJ1-1; D might be TRBD1 (6 bases). CDR3 length equals 16 residues. The germline V gene encodes CDR1 SGHRS and CDR2 YFSETQ. V was trimmed by 2 bases and J by 1 base, leaving 15 bases between them. DNA for the CDR3: TGCGCCAGCAGCTTACCCCGGGACACTTGGAACACTGAAGCTTTCTTT. It yields the protein CASSLPRDTWNTEAFF.

The rearrangement joins TRBV4-1 to TRBJ2-7; D may be TRBD1 (8 bases). CDR1 and CDR2 from the germline V gene are MGHRA and YSYEKL. V lost 1 base and J lost 1, with 14 bases in between. The CDR3 is 16 amino acids. CDR3 DNA sequence: TGCGCCAGCAGCCAAGTACAGGGGGAGGGATCCTACGAGCAGTACTTC. It is translated as CASSQVQGEGSYEQYF.